This passage covers 32 T cell receptor beta chains from one sample sequenced in a study of blood T cell repertoires in COVID-19. Data came from immunoSEQ multiplex PCR; TCRdb stores just in-frame clones and leaves some out. This repertoire shows about 480,000 clones, 70% to 90% found once; its top ten account for roughly 1.8%. The sample comprised PBMCs or T cells enriched from blood (not recorded which). These TCRs come from a young woman with acute COVID-19.

The CDR3, as DNA: TGCGCCAGCAGCCGACTCACCGACAATGAGCAGTTCTTC. It is translated as CASSRLTDNEQFF. This chain links TRBV5-1 with TRBJ2-1; D call uncertain. The CDR3 contains 13 residues. CDR1 SGHRS and CDR2 YFSETQ come from the germline V gene. V gave up 4 bases and J gave up 5 bases, with 10 bases separating them.

This clone was picked up one time. The chain joins TRBV28 to TRBJ1-6; TRBD1 aligns across 10 bases. This CDR3 is 17 amino acids long. Germline V lookup: CDR1 MDHEN, CDR2 SYDVKM. After removal of 2 bases from V and 4 bases from J, the junction contained 5 bases not matched to a gene. The CDR3 sequence: CASSLGTGAGYNSPLHF. The CDR3 nucleotides read TGTGCCAGCAGTTTAGGGACAGGGGCCGGTTATAATTCACCCCTCCACTTT. The full variable domain, rest sourced from reference TRBV28 and TRBJ1-6, is DVKVTQSSRYLVKRTGEKVFLECVQDMDHENMFWYRQDPGLGLRLIYFSYDVKMKEKGDIPEGYSVSREKKERFSLILESASTNQTSMYLCASSLGTGAGYNSPLHFGNGTRLTVT.

The chain employs TRBV29-1 and TRBJ1-2; 10 positions agree with TRBD1. The CDR3 consists of 14 residues. After removal of 2 bases from V and 4 bases from J, the junction contained 4 bases not matched to a gene. CDR1 is SQVTM and CDR2 is ANQGSEA in the germline V gene. The CDR3 is CSVERQGAFYGYTF. The CDR3 bases are TGCAGCGTTGAACGACAGGGGGCGTTCTATGGCTACACCTTC.

The V gene is TRBV7-8, the J gene TRBJ1-2; D perhaps matches TRBD1 (5 bases). Between the trimmed V and J ends, which lost 1 base and 5 bases, there was a span of 20 bases. The germline V gene has CDR1 SGHVS and CDR2 FQNEAQ. There are 17 residues in the CDR3. The CDR3, as DNA: TGTGCCAGCAGCTTAGACTTCACCGGGACTGACGAATATGGCTACACCTTC. Residues: CASSLDFTGTDEYGYTF.

The chain is built from TRBV7-8 and TRBJ2-1; maybe TRBD2 (5 bases). CDR1 is SGHVS, CDR2 FQNEAQ, per germline. Trimming shortened V by 5 bases and J by 4 bases, and 9 bases separated the two germline ends. The CDR3 is 13 residues long. CDR3 nucleotide sequence: TGTGCCAGCAGCCCGGGGATGTACAATGAGCAGTTCTTC. Amino acid sequence: CASSPGMYNEQFF.

This chain joins TRBV11-2 and TRBJ1-1, with D possibly being TRBD1 (5 bases). Per germline, CDR1 SGHAT and CDR2 FQNNGV. The V gene lost 5 bases and the J gene lost 4 bases, with 14 bases spanning the gap. CDR3 length: 14 amino acids. CDR3 amino acids: CASSPRGALTEAFF. The DNA of the CDR3 is TGTGCCAGCAGCCCCCGTGGGGCTCTCACTGAAGCTTTCTTT. Together with reference TRBV11-2 and TRBJ1-1, the CDR3 gives the full variable domain: EAGVAQSPRYKIIEKRQSVAFWCNPISGHATLYWYQQILGQGPKLLIQFQNNGVVDDSQLPKDRFSAERLKGVDSTLKIQPAKLEDSAVYLCASSPRGALTEAFFGQGTRLTVV.

The chain carries TRBV29-1 and TRBJ1-2, with 8 bases that match TRBD1. The CDR3 extends over 13 amino acids. Trimming cost V 2 bases and J 7 bases; bases outside gene matches: 6. The germline CDR1 and CDR2 sequences are SQVTM and ANQGSEA. CDR3: CSVEYVTGVGYTF. Written as DNA, the CDR3 is TGCAGCGTTGAATACGTGACAGGGGTTGGCTACACCTTC.

The J gene is TRBJ1-5, the V gene TRBV4-2, with TRBD1 matching 7 bases. V lost 1 base and J lost 5; bases outside the gene matches: 5. The CDR3 consists of 15 residues. CDR1 and CDR2 (germline): LGHNA, YNFKEQ. The CDR3 region is CASSQAKGGHQPQHF. The CDR3 nucleotides are TGTGCCAGCAGCCAAGCCAAAGGGGGCCATCAGCCCCAGCATTTT.

V and J are TRBV27 and TRBJ1-5; tentatively, D is TRBD1 (6 bases). Trimming pared 5 bases from V and 4 bases from J, leaving 12 bases between. The germline gives CDR1 MNHEY, CDR2 SMNVEV (reference sequence). The CDR3 spans 14 residues. The CDR3 region has the DNA TGTGCCAGCAGTGGGGGCGGGGGTAATCAGCCCCAGCATTTT. Amino acid sequence: CASSGGGGNQPQHF.

The chain couples TRBV19 to TRBJ1-2, with TRBD1 matching over 7 bases. CDR3 length equals 14 residues. Germline V gene data show CDR1 as LNHDA and CDR2 as SQIVND (reference sequence). V was clipped by 10 bases and J by 4 bases; unmatched bases: 12. CDR3 sequence reads: CATTSSGTVYGYTF. Written as DNA, the CDR3 is TGTGCCACCACTTCATCCGGGACAGTCTATGGCTACACCTTC.

This chain connects TRBV5-1 to TRBJ1-2, with no clear D. The CDR3 totals 14 residues. The germline V and J ends were trimmed by 1 base and 7 bases, with 14 bases remaining between them. The germline CDR1 and CDR2 sequences are SGHRS and YFSETQ. The CDR3 loop is CASSLSEGRGGYTF. The CDR3, as DNA: TGCGCCAGCAGCTTGTCGGAGGGTCGGGGTGGCTACACCTTC. Full variable domain (remainder filled in from reference TRBV5-1 and TRBJ1-2): KAGVTQTPRYLIKTRGQQVTLSCSPISGHRSVSWYQQTPGQGLQFLFEYFSETQRNKGNFPGRFSGRQFSNSRSEMNVSTLELGDSALYLCASSLSEGRGGYTFGSGTRLTVV.

The rearrangement uses TRBV5-8 and TRBJ2-2; a possible D gene is TRBD1 (6 bases). Trimming pared 4 bases from V and 5 bases from J, leaving 15 bases between. From germline, CDR1 is SGHTS and CDR2 YDEGEE. CDR3 length: 15 amino acids. The CDR3 coding sequence is TGTGCCAGCAGCCCCAGGGGCGCTGGGACCGGGGAGCTGTTTTTT. Translated: CASSPRGAGTGELFF.

The chain employs TRBV9 and TRBJ2-7; tentatively, D is TRBD1 (6 bases). The CDR3 spans 15 residues. Germline CDR1 is SGDLS and CDR2 is YYNGEE. Deletions cut 7 bases from V and 6 bases from J, with 23 bases between. The CDR3 DNA follows: TGTGCCAGCTCAAAACAGGGCTCTTTCTACGGCGAGCAGTACTTC. Amino acids: CASSKQGSFYGEQYF.

The rearrangement joins TRBV7-9 to TRBJ1-2; D possibly corresponds to TRBD1 (6 bases). The CDR3 consists of 16 residues. Germline V CDR1 and CDR2: SEHNR, FQNEAQ (reference sequence). The V end lost 1 base, the J end lost 4 bases, and 16 bases lay between the germline ends. The CDR3 here is CASSLDRDTVTYGYTF. For the CDR3, the DNA is TGTGCCAGCAGCTTAGACCGGGACACTGTAACCTATGGCTACACCTTC. The full variable domain, rest sourced from reference TRBV7-9 and TRBJ1-2, is DTGVSQNPRHKITKRGQNVTFRCDPISEHNRLYWYRQTLGQGPEFLTYFQNEAQLEKSRLLSDRFSAERPKGSFSTLEIQRTEQGDSAMYLCASSLDRDTVTYGYTFGSGTRLTVV.

The chain joins TRBV5-5 to TRBJ2-7, with unresolved D. The CDR3 runs to 15 residues. V was cut by 2 bases and J by 0 bases, with 12 bases left in between. The V gene's germline CDR1 is SGHKS and CDR2 YYEKEE (reference sequence). The DNA of the CDR3 is TGTGCCAGCAGCTTACTTAAAGCTGGCTCCTACGAGCAGTACTTC. It yields the protein CASSLLKAGSYEQYF.

The rearrangement uses TRBV27 and TRBJ2-1, with 8 bases fitting TRBD1. Germline values: CDR1 MNHEY, CDR2 SMNVEV (reference sequence). With V trimmed by 7 bases and J by 6 bases, 8 bases remained unmatched. The CDR3 is 14 residues long. The CDR3 coding sequence is TGTGCCAGCATCACAGGGGGACTTTTCAATGAGCAGTTCTTC. Residues: CASITGGLFNEQFF.

The chain is built from TRBV2 and TRBJ1-1, with D possibly matching TRBD1 (5 bases). This CDR3 spans 12 amino acids. The ends were cut back, 8 bases at V and 5 bases at J, with 12 bases in the middle. Germline lookup yields CDR1 SNHLY and CDR2 FYNNEI. The CDR3 nucleotides read TGTGCCAGCGAAACAGGTAGGACTGAAGCTTTCTTT. Protein: CASETGRTEAFF.

The chain joins TRBV7-9 to TRBJ2-1; 8 nucleotides line up with TRBD1. The CDR3 length is 14 residues. CDR1 SEHNR and CDR2 FQNEAQ come from the germline V gene (reference sequence). V dropped 5 bases and J dropped 3; count of bases not matched to a gene: 3. CDR3 sequence: CASSPTGDYNEQFF. In nucleotides, the CDR3 is TGTGCCAGCAGCCCGACAGGGGACTACAATGAGCAGTTCTTC. Full variable domain (rest looked up from reference TRBV7-9 and TRBJ2-1): DTGVSQNPRHKITKRGQNVTFRCDPISEHNRLYWYRQTLGQGPEFLTYFQNEAQLEKSRLLSDRFSAERPKGSFSTLEIQRTEQGDSAMYLCASSPTGDYNEQFFGPGTRLTVL.

The gene calls are TRBV15 and TRBJ1-1; possible D gene TRBD1, 5 bases. V lost 7 bases, J lost 5 bases, and 8 bases lay in between. CDR3 length: 11 residues. CDR1 and CDR2 from the germline V gene are LNHNV and YYDKDF (reference sequence). The CDR3 reads CATTGGTEAFF. The CDR3 nucleotides are TGTGCCACCACCGGGGGGACTGAAGCTTTCTTT.

This chain uses TRBV6-5 with TRBJ1-2, with no clear D. The CDR3 totals 11 residues. Germline V CDR1 and CDR2: MNHEY, SVGAGI. V lost 7 bases, J lost 8 bases, and 11 bases lay in between. As DNA, the CDR3 is TGTGCCAGCACGGCGGGGAGAGGCTACACCTTC. Encoded protein: CASTAGRGYTF.

This clone was recorded once. The rearrangement links TRBV18 to TRBJ2-5; tentative D call: TRBD1 (6 bases). The CDR3 contains 16 residues. The ends were cut back, 0 bases at V and 2 bases at J, with 13 bases in the middle. Germline V lookup: CDR1 KGHSH, CDR2 LQKENI. The CDR3 sequence: CASSPPIAQGQETQYF. CDR3 DNA: TGTGCCAGCTCACCACCTATTGCACAGGGACAAGAGACCCAGTACTTC. Using reference TRBV18 and TRBJ2-5 for the parts outside the CDR3, the full variable domain is NAGVMQNPRHLVRRRGQEARLRCSPMKGHSHVYWYRQLPEEGLKFMVYLQKENIIDESGMPKERFSAEFPKEGPSILRIQQVVRGDSAAYFCASSPPIAQGQETQYFGPGTRLLVL.

This chain connects TRBV27 to TRBJ2-1; maybe TRBD1 (6 bases). The germline V and J ends were trimmed by 4 bases and 7 bases, with 20 bases remaining between them. CDR1 is MNHEY and CDR2 is SMNVEV in the germline V gene (reference sequence). The CDR3 extends over 16 amino acids. The CDR3 DNA reads as TGTGCCAGCAGTTCAAGACGGACAGTTTCTGGGAATGAGCAGTTCTTC. It encodes CASSSRRTVSGNEQFF.

The genes are TRBV6-5 and TRBJ1-1; no clear D. The CDR3 contains 13 residues. V was trimmed by 6 bases and J by 2 bases, leaving 10 bases between them. Germline CDR1 MNHEY, CDR2 SVGAGI. The CDR3 spells CASSLGRNTEAFF. The CDR3 DNA is TGTGCCAGCAGCTTGGGCAGAAACACTGAAGCTTTCTTT.

The V gene is TRBV5-6, the J gene TRBJ2-7, with a possible D match to TRBD2 (6 bases). Germline V gives CDR1 SGHDT, CDR2 YYEEEE. The CDR3 loop spans 14 amino acids. Trimming took 3 bases from V and 6 from J, leaving 16 bases between them. CDR3 in amino acids: CASSSRLVSSEQYF. DNA of the CDR3: TGTGCCAGCAGCTCAAGACTAGTTTCGTCCGAGCAGTACTTC.

This chain joins TRBV29-1 and TRBJ2-7; the match to TRBD2 covers 11 bases. Germline assignment: CDR1 SQVTM and CDR2 ANQGSEA. With V trimmed by 4 bases and J by 2 bases, 4 bases remained unmatched. CDR3 length: 14 amino acids. The CDR3 DNA reads TGCAGCGTTGCTAGCGGGAGGAACCCCTACGAGCAGTACTTC. Its translation is CSVASGRNPYEQYF.

The chain joins TRBV30 to TRBJ1-1; the D is unclear. The germline V gene encodes CDR1 GTSNPN and CDR2 SVGIG (reference sequence). This CDR3 has 14 amino acids. Trimming removed 1 base from V and 4 bases from J, with 13 bases in between. CDR3 DNA sequence: TGTGCCTGGAGTGGAAGCCCTCCGGGCACTGAAGCTTTCTTT. Translation: CAWSGSPPGTEAFF.

The CDR3 bases are TGTGCCAGCAGCCGAGGGGACAGGGTCTATGGCTACACCTTC. It encodes CASSRGDRVYGYTF. The chain carries TRBV14 and TRBJ1-2; 9 nucleotides line up with TRBD1. Germline trimming cut 4 bases from V and 4 bases from J; bases unmatched to any gene: 4. Germline CDR1 reads SGHDN; CDR2 reads FVKESK. The CDR3 totals 14 residues. Looking up the rest from reference TRBV14 and TRBJ1-2 gives the full variable domain: EAGVTQFPSHSVIEKGQTVTLRCDPISGHDNLYWYRRVMGKEIKFLLHFVKESKQDESGMPNNRFLAERTGGTYSTLKVQPAELEDSGVYFCASSRGDRVYGYTFGSGTRLTVV.

The CDR3 nucleotides read TGTGCCACCAGCAAACTTCGGGAGTCTCCCTACGAGCAGTACTTC. This encodes CATSKLRESPYEQYF. This rearrangement joins TRBV15 to TRBJ2-7, with D perhaps matching TRBD2 (6 bases). Germline V gene data show CDR1 as LNHNV and CDR2 as YYDKDF (reference sequence). This CDR3 region has 15 residues. V was cut by 4 bases and J by 2 bases, with 15 bases left in between. The complete variable domain, with remaining parts taken from reference TRBV15 and TRBJ2-7, reads DAMVIQNPRYQVTQFGKPVTLSCSQTLNHNVMYWYQQKSSQAPKLLFHYYDKDFNNEADTPDNFQSRRPNTSFCFLDIRSPGLGDTAMYLCATSKLRESPYEQYFGPGTRLTVT.

CDR3 in DNA: TGTGCCAGCAGCCCGACTGCGGGACAGGGCCTTGAAAAACTGTTTTTT. This encodes CASSPTAGQGLEKLFF. The chain employs TRBV13 and TRBJ1-4; 9 bases are shared with TRBD1. The V gene's germline CDR1 is PRHDT and CDR2 FYEKMQ (reference sequence). The length of the CDR3 is 16 residues. The V gene end was trimmed by 5 bases and the J gene end by 7 bases; junction bases not matched to a gene: 11.

The CDR3 protein is CSVEWGVKGSGRAQKTQYF. The DNA for the CDR3 is TGCAGCGTTGAATGGGGAGTAAAGGGTAGCGGGAGGGCCCAGAAGACCCAGTACTTC. The chain carries TRBV29-1 and TRBJ2-5; TRBD2 matches at 11 bases. Trimming removed 2 bases from V and 6 bases from J; junction bases left unmatched: 20. This CDR3 has 19 residues. Germline V CDR1 and CDR2: SQVTM, ANQGSEA.

J is TRBJ2-7 and V is TRBV5-5; D may be TRBD1 (6 bases). V dropped 2 bases and J dropped 0 bases, with 9 bases sitting between them. The CDR3 totals 14 residues. CDR1 is SGHKS, CDR2 YYEKEE, per germline (reference sequence). The DNA of the CDR3 is TGTGCCAGCAGCTTCCGGGACACCTCCTACGAGCAGTACTTC. This sequence encodes CASSFRDTSYEQYF. The full variable domain, its missing parts supplied by reference TRBV5-5 and TRBJ2-7, is DAGVTQSPTHLIKTRGQQVTLRCSPISGHKSVSWYQQVLGQGPQFIFQYYEKEERGRGNFPDRFSARQFPNYSSELNVNALLLGDSALYLCASSFRDTSYEQYFGPGTRLTVT.

This chain uses TRBV4-1 with TRBJ1-1; TRBD1 agrees at 7 bases. CDR1 MGHRA and CDR2 YSYEKL come from the germline V gene. V was pared by 8 bases and J by 10 bases, with 13 bases of the junction left unmatched. This CDR3 contains 13 residues. This chain's CDR3 is CASRGNDRVAAFF. The CDR3 coding sequence is TGCGCCAGCCGTGGAAATGACAGGGTAGCAGCTTTCTTT.